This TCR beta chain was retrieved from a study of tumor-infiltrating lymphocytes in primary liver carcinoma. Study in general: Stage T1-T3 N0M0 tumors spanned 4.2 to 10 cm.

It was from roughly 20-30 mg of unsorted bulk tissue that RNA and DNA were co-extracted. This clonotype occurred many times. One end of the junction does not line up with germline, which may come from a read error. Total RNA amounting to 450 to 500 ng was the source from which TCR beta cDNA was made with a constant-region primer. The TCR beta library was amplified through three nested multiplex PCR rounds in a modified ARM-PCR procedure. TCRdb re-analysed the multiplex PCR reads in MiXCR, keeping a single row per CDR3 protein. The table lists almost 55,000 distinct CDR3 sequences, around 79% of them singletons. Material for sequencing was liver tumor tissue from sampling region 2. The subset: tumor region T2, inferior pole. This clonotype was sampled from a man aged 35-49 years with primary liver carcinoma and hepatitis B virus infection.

DNA of the CDR3: TGTGCCAGCAGTTCGACTAGCGGCCTCACAAATACGCAGTATTTT. It translates to CASSSTSGLTNTQYF. The rearrangement links TRBV6-6 to TRBJ2-3; TRBD2 agrees at 9 bases. CDR1 is MNHNY, CDR2 SVGAGI, per germline (reference sequence). The CDR3 totals 15 residues.